This TCR beta chain was identified in a study of blood T cell repertoires in COVID-19 (dated by TCRdb to the early 2020s). About the study as a whole: Samples covering the acute and convalescent phases of COVID-19 were provided by collaborators in the United States, Italy and Spain. The material from the prospective study consisted of cDNA or gDNA derived from T cells, B-cell-depleted T cells, or PBMCs. Subjects who had been exposed to COVID-19, were actively infected with it, or had recovered from it provided the deeply sampled blood TCRbeta repertoires that made up the dataset. The repertoires were released in a freely available public database intended as a resource for research on the immune response to SARS-CoV-2. Samples were obtained from the ongoing ImmuneRACE study (first 160 participants) and from some 1,300 subjects provided by 6 global collaborators. Nearly every sample came with metadata listing a de-identified subject ID, COVID-19 status, age in years and sex. Where available, HLA class I and class II types were obtained from metadata supplied by the sample provider rather than from assay-based typing.

TCRbeta CDR3 regions were amplified from genomic DNA using the immunoSEQ Assay, a bias-controlled multiplex PCR. The published analysis was carried out like this. Nucleated cell counts per sample were estimated from amplification of reference gene primers within the assay. To quantify the absolute abundance of each unique TCRbeta CDR3 rearrangement, sequence reads were collapsed and filtered. For each sample, productive Simpson clonality was calculated as the square root of Simpson's diversity index across productive rearrangements. In TCRdb, the immuneACCESS table is reduced to in-frame sequences with V and J assigned. These tables do not hold every clone; where another copy was compared, an unresolved V gene accounts for under half, and the others remain unexplained. The V and J calls and clone size were taken over from that table, and D and trimming were inferred from the DNA. The sample contains some 100,000 clones, about 80% of them found a single time. 15% to 20% of the sample comes from the top ten.

With regard to this clone: It lacks a known antigen. No much larger clonotype is one base removed from it; base qualities were not supplied.

Here is what the overall study found, with its caveats: How much clinical and demographic metadata was included differed by source and by participant, and the metadata was provided uncurated.

Trimming leaves V shorter by 5 bases and J shorter by 5 bases, with the junction holding 9 bases beyond the gene matches. The germline V gene (reference sequence) specifies MNHEY as CDR1 and SMNVEV as CDR2. The CDR3, from cysteine to phenylalanine, totals 16 residues. Only CDR3 DNA remains: 48 bases, in frame from the first base. Each collaborating institution followed its own protocols to collect whole blood in K2EDTA tubes. For TCRbeta analysis, collaborators shipped samples as frozen whole blood, isolated PBMCs, or DNA extracted from either of those sample types. Sequencing input: peripheral blood. The sequence derives from a human donor in a cohort sampled during active COVID-19. The rearrangement joined TRBV27 to TRBJ2-3, with 11 bases in between that match TRBD2. The CDR3 sequence is CASSASLAGGRDTQYF. The sequence in DNA is TGTGCCAGCAGTGCCTCTCTAGCGGGAGGCAGAGATACGCAGTATTTT.